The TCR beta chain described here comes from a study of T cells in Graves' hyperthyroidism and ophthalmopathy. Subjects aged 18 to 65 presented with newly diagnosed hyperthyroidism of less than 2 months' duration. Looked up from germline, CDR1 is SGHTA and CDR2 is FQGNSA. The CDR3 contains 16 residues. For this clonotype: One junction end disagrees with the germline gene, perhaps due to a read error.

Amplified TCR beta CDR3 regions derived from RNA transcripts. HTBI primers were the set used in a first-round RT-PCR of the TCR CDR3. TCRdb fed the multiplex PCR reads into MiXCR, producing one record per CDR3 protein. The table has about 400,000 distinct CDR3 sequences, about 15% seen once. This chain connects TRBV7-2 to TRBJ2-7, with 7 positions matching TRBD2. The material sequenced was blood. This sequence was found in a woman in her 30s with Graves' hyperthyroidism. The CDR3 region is CASTLEGGRGANEPYF. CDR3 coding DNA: TGTGCCAGCACCCTTGAGGGCGGGAGAGGGGCAAACGAGCCGTACTTC.